In this sample, the clone carrying this T cell receptor (beta chain) turned up once. The same CDR3 also results from other DNA sequences found in this sample. Germline V CDR1 and CDR2: SGHTA, FQGNSA. Trimming cost V 1 base and J 2 bases; bases outside gene matches: 2. The CDR3 runs 14 residues. The data are from a study of blood T cell repertoires in COVID-19. Study-wide background: Both acute and convalescent COVID-19 samples were obtained from the United States, Italy and Spain. From T cells, B-cell-depleted T cells, or PBMCs came the material, which was cDNA or gDNA.

Seattle enrolled patients during active infection and tracked them longitudinally. Original processing methods: Counts of nucleated cells, estimated from reference gene primer amplification, were obtained. Clones were read by immunoSEQ multiplex PCR, and TCRdb kept only the in-frame ones, dropping some. V and J calls and clone size are given by that table; D and trimming were obtained from the DNA. This table holds 300,000 to 350,000 clones, over 80% found once. This TCR came from a man aged 30 to 45 with COVID-19, enrolled during active disease. The sequenced sample consisted of peripheral blood. The V call is TRBV7-2, the J call TRBJ2-7, with 7 bases that match TRBD1. CDR3 sequence (DNA): TGTGCCAGCAGCTTAGGACAGGGCACCTACGAGCAGTACTTC. The encoded protein is CASSLGQGTYEQYF.